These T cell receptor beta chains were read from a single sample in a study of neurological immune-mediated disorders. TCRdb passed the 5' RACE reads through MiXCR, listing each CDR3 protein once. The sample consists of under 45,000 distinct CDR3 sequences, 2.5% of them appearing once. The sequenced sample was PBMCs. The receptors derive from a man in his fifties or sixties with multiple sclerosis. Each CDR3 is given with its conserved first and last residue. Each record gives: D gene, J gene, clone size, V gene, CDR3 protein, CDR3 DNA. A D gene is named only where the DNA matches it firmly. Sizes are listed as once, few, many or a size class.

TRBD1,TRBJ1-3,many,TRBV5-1,CASSVGQGSGNTIYF,TGCGCCAGCAGCGTGGGACAGGGCTCTGGAAACACCATATATTTT
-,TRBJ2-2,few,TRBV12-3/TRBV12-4,CASSLLGGAGELFF,TGTGCCAGCAGTTTGCTAGGAGGGGCCGGGGAGCTGTTTTTT
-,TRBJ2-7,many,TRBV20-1,CSAKSPGSANYEQYF,TGCAGTGCCAAATCCCCAGGGTCGGCGAACTACGAGCAGTACTTC
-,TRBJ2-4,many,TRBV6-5,CASSSGTPNIQYF,TGTGCCAGCAGTTCCGGGACACCTAACATTCAGTACTTC
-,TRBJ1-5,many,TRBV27,CASSSRRALPQHF,TGTGCCAGCAGTTCCCGGAGGGCTCTACCCCAGCATTTT
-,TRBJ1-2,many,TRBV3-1,CASRLGTAESYGYTF,TGTGCCAGCAGACTCGGGACGGCCGAAAGCTATGGCTACACCTTC
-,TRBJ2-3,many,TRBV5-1,CASSLARGASDTQYF,TGCGCCAGCAGCTTGGCCCGGGGGGCCTCAGATACGCAGTATTTT
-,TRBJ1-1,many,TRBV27,CASSLAQGTEAFF,TGTGCCAGCAGTTTAGCCCAAGGAACTGAAGCTTTCTTT
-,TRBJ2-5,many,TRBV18,CASSPPEETQYF,TGTGCCAGCTCACCACCGGAAGAGACCCAGTACTTC
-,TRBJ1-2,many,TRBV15,CATSRDRGQHYGYTF,TGTGCCACCAGCAGAGATCGTGGACAGCACTATGGCTACACCTTC
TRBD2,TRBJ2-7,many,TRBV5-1,CASSLGGRGRTYEQYF,TGCGCCAGCAGCTTGGGCGGGAGGGGGCGAACCTACGAGCAGTACTTC
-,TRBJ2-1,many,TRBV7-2,CAGRGTATHNEQFF,TGTGCCGGCCGGGGGACAGCTACCCACAATGAGCAGTTCTTC
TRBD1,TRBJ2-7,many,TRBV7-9,CASSPSGGYEQYF,TGTGCCAGCAGCCCCTCAGGGGGCTACGAGCAGTACTTC